A single sample gave rise to the 32 T cell receptor beta chains below, sequenced in a study of beta chain features in type 1 diabetes. Findings of the study overall: Shorter TCRB CDR3s, moderately but significantly so, marked every one of the four CD4+ subsets in Type 1 diabetes patients.

For these receptors, no antigen is known. Sequencing targeted expressed TCRB transcripts, as all isolated RNA had been reverse transcribed. This table comes from immunoSEQ multiplex PCR, and its TCRdb copy is limited to in-frame clones, with some not included. The data show fewer than 450,000 clones, with 13% seen just once and around 0.016% held by the top ten. Material for sequencing was naive CD4+ T cells from blood. Receptor source: a woman between 18 and 30 years old with type 1 diabetes.

This rearrangement joins TRBV5-1 to TRBJ2-1, with a tentative D call TRBD2 (6 bases). Germline loops: CDR1 SGHRS, CDR2 YFSETQ. V was cut by 4 bases and J by 7 bases, with 18 bases left in between. This CDR3 has 15 amino acids. Here the CDR3 reads CASSEVAALGNEQFF. The CDR3 coding sequence is TGCGCCAGCAGCGAAGTAGCGGCCCTAGGGAATGAGCAGTTCTTC. Variable domain in full (rest from reference TRBV5-1 and TRBJ2-1): KAGVTQTPRYLIKTRGQQVTLSCSPISGHRSVSWYQQTPGQGLQFLFEYFSETQRNKGNFPGRFSGRQFSNSRSEMNVSTLELGDSALYLCASSEVAALGNEQFFGPGTRLTVL.

A few counts support this clone. The rearrangement joins TRBV4-3 to TRBJ2-5; 7 bases align to TRBD1. Germline V lookup: CDR1 LGHNA, CDR2 YSLEER. V lost 1 base, J lost 4 bases, and 6 bases stayed unmatched. This CDR3 contains 15 residues. The CDR3 coding sequence is TGCGCCAGCAGCCAAGTTGGGACAGCGATAGAGACCCAGTACTTC. Translated, it gives CASSQVGTAIETQYF.

The CDR3 here is CASSPTESTDTQYF. As DNA, the CDR3 is TGTGCCAGCAGCCCTACGGAGAGCACAGATACGCAGTATTTT. The chain uses TRBV7-8 and TRBJ2-3, with D hard to call. The V end was cut by 5 bases, the J end by 0 bases, with 9 bases between. The CDR3 sequence is 14 residues long. Germline CDR1 SGHVS, CDR2 FQNEAQ.

The V call is TRBV7-9, the J call TRBJ1-2, with D maybe TRBD1 (6 bases). Trimming stripped 8 bases from V and 5 bases from J, with 15 bases between. Per germline, CDR1 SEHNR and CDR2 FQNEAQ (reference sequence). The CDR3 is 13 amino acids. The CDR3 region has the DNA TGTGCCAGCGGACAGCGATCGTCATATGGCTACACCTTC. Translating it yields CASGQRSSYGYTF. Looking up the rest from reference TRBV7-9 and TRBJ1-2 gives the full variable domain: DTGVSQNPRHKITKRGQNVTFRCDPISEHNRLYWYRQTLGQGPEFLTYFQNEAQLEKSRLLSDRFSAERPKGSFSTLEIQRTEQGDSAMYLCASGQRSSYGYTFGSGTRLTVV.

CDR3 in DNA: TGTGCCAGCAGACAACCGGGACACGGGAACACTGAAGCTTTCTTT. Its protein is CASRQPGHGNTEAFF. The chain couples TRBV6-6 to TRBJ1-1; D may be TRBD1 (6 bases). Germline loops: CDR1 MNHNY, CDR2 SVGAGI (reference sequence). This CDR3 is 15 amino acids long. The V end was cut by 6 bases, the J end by 1 base, with 15 bases between.

The chain uses TRBV10-3 and TRBJ1-1; 9 bases agree with TRBD1. The trim removed 2 bases at V and 10 bases at J, leaving 5 bases unmatched. Germline CDR1 reads ENHRY; CDR2 reads SYGVKD. CDR3 length equals 13 residues. The CDR3 region has the DNA TGTGCCATCAGTGAGGGACAGGGGCTTGGAGCTTTCTTT. Translating it yields CAISEGQGLGAFF.

This clone showed up just a few times. The chain recombines TRBV7-6 with TRBJ2-3; TRBD2 matches at 7 bases. Germline CDR1 reads SGHVS; CDR2 reads FNYEAQ. The CDR3 runs to 14 residues. Unmatched junction bases numbered 3, after V lost 5 bases and J lost 1 base. CDR3 DNA sequence: TGTGCCAGCAGCCCCCGGGGGGGCACAGATACGCAGTATTTT. It translates to CASSPRGGTDTQYF.

The rearrangement joins TRBV14 to TRBJ1-2; D perhaps matches TRBD1 (6 bases). The length of the CDR3 is 14 residues. In germline, CDR1 is SGHDN, CDR2 FVKESK. Trimming removed 1 base from V and 4 bases from J, with 10 bases in between. The CDR3 sequence is CASSQVSGAYGYTF. CDR3 sequence (DNA): TGTGCCAGCAGCCAAGTATCAGGGGCCTATGGCTACACCTTC.

The rearrangement links TRBV2 to TRBJ1-2; D might be TRBD1 (5 bases). The CDR3 sequence is 11 residues long. CDR1 is SNHLY, CDR2 FYNNEI, per germline. The V gene lost 9 bases and the J gene lost 7 bases, with 12 bases spanning the gap. CDR3 protein: CASQGQGGYTF. The CDR3 bases are TGTGCCAGTCAGGGTCAGGGTGGCTACACCTTC.

This clone has a handful of counts. V usage is TRBV9 and J usage is TRBJ2-1, with 10 bases matching TRBD2. The CDR3 loop spans 18 amino acids. Germline assignment: CDR1 SGDLS and CDR2 YYNGEE. The ends lost 0 bases at V and 4 bases at J; junction bases unmatched: 10. CDR3 coding DNA: TGTGCCAGCAGCGTAGGCAACCCGCGGACTAGCGGTTACAATGAGCAGTTCTTC. Its translation is CASSVGNPRTSGYNEQFF. The complete variable domain, with remaining parts taken from reference TRBV9 and TRBJ2-1, reads DSGVTQTPKHLITATGQRVTLRCSPRSGDLSVYWYQQSLDQGLQFLIQYYNGEERAKGNILERFSAQQFPDLHSELNLSSLELGDSALYFCASSVGNPRTSGYNEQFFGPGTRLTVL.

The chain couples TRBV5-4 to TRBJ2-1, with D tentatively TRBD2 (5 bases). V lost 5 bases to trimming and J lost 0 bases, with 12 bases between them. This CDR3 contains 15 residues. Germline V gene data show CDR1 as SGHNT and CDR2 as YYREEE (reference sequence). CDR3 nucleotides: TGTGCCAGCAGGGTAGCGCCGAGCTCCTACAATGAGCAGTTCTTC. Residues: CASRVAPSSYNEQFF.

In this sample, this clone turned up a few times. The chain links TRBV14 to TRBJ2-2, with 8 bases identical to TRBD1. The CDR3 runs 15 residues. V shed 8 bases, J shed 6 bases, and the junction held 11 bases outside the gene matches. Germline lookup yields CDR1 SGHDN and CDR2 FVKESK. CDR3 amino acids: CASSGGRRAAGELFF. As DNA, the CDR3 is TGTGCCAGCTCAGGGGGCCGAAGAGCTGCCGGGGAGCTGTTTTTT.

V gene TRBV7-2 combines with J gene TRBJ2-5; D may be TRBD1 (6 bases). CDR3 size: 14 residues. V was pared by 3 bases and J by 2 bases, with 10 bases between. CDR1 and CDR2 from the germline V gene are SGHTA and FQGNSA. CDR3: CASSLGTQQETQYF. In nucleotides, the CDR3 is TGTGCCAGCAGCTTGGGGACACAACAAGAGACCCAGTACTTC.

This chain connects TRBV30 to TRBJ2-4, with D tentatively TRBD1 (7 bases). Germline CDR1 GTSNPN, CDR2 SVGIG (reference sequence). V lost 0 bases and J lost 8, with 14 bases in between. CDR3 length: 14 amino acids. The CDR3 DNA follows: TGTGCCTGGAGTGTTGGAGGGGGCAGCGACATTCAGTACTTC. Translating gives CAWSVGGGSDIQYF.

J is TRBJ2-6 and V is TRBV9, with 9 bases lining up with TRBD1. This CDR3 is 17 amino acids long. V lost 3 bases, J lost 4 bases, and 8 bases stayed unmatched. CDR1 is SGDLS and CDR2 is YYNGEE in the germline V gene. This chain's CDR3 is CASSAVDRGSGANVLTF. The CDR3 region has the DNA TGTGCCAGCAGCGCAGTTGACAGGGGGTCCGGGGCCAACGTCCTGACTTTC. Combining the CDR3 with reference TRBV9 and TRBJ2-6 gives the whole variable domain DSGVTQTPKHLITATGQRVTLRCSPRSGDLSVYWYQQSLDQGLQFLIQYYNGEERAKGNILERFSAQQFPDLHSELNLSSLELGDSALYFCASSAVDRGSGANVLTFGAGSRLTVL.

The chain links TRBV7-9 to TRBJ2-3; 8 positions agree with TRBD2. The germline V gene encodes CDR1 SEHNR and CDR2 FQNEAQ (reference sequence). The CDR3 covers 16 residues. Losses at the gene ends were 0 bases for V and 2 bases for J; bases not matched to a gene: 4. Written as DNA, the CDR3 is TGTGCCAGCAGCTTAGCGCGGGAGGCCTTCACAGATACGCAGTATTTT. Encoded protein: CASSLAREAFTDTQYF.

J is TRBJ2-7 and V is TRBV7-8, with a weak D call TRBD2 (6 bases). V shed 5 bases and J shed 3 bases, with 20 bases lying between them. CDR1 and CDR2 (germline): SGHVS, FQNEAQ. The CDR3 contains 16 residues. The CDR3 DNA reads as TGTGCCAGCAGCCCCAATTTTCTAGCGCCCAGCTACGAGCAGTACTTC. Translating it yields CASSPNFLAPSYEQYF.

CDR3 coding DNA: TGTGCCAGCAGCGTTACGCCCGGGACTAGCTACACCGGGGAGCTGTTTTTT. Residues: CASSVTPGTSYTGELFF. This sequence joins TRBV9 and TRBJ2-2, with 9 nucleotides matching TRBD2. After removal of 2 bases from V and 3 bases from J, the junction contained 8 bases not matched to a gene. CDR3 length equals 17 residues. Germline CDR1 reads SGDLS; CDR2 reads YYNGEE.

This CDR3 reads CAWSGPGPNEQFF. For the CDR3, the DNA is TGTGCCTGGAGTGGACCAGGGCCGAATGAGCAGTTCTTC. The gene calls are TRBV30 and TRBJ2-1; D is possibly TRBD1 (5 bases). CDR1 and CDR2 from the germline V gene are GTSNPN and SVGIG (reference sequence). CDR3 length: 13 residues. V gave up 1 base and J gave up 7 bases, with 11 bases separating them.

This clone was counted a few times. CDR3 coding DNA: TGTGCCAGCAGTTCTGAGACTACGCTTCGATTTCAAGAGACCCAGTACTTC. Translation gives CASSSETTLRFQETQYF. The J gene is TRBJ2-5, the V gene TRBV28, with D perhaps TRBD2 (5 bases). Germline assignment: CDR1 MDHEN and CDR2 SYDVKM. V was shortened by 4 bases and J by 2 bases, with 20 bases between the two germline ends. There are 17 residues in the CDR3.

The gene calls are TRBV5-6 and TRBJ1-1; TRBD1 might be the D (5 bases). This CDR3 spans 13 amino acids. CDR1 is SGHDT, CDR2 YYEEEE, per germline. V lost 4 bases and J lost 0, with 7 bases in between. The CDR3 here is CASSRTLNTEAFF. The CDR3 DNA follows: TGTGCCAGCAGCAGGACACTGAACACTGAAGCTTTCTTT.

This rearrangement joins TRBV27 to TRBJ2-2, with D possibly being TRBD1 (5 bases). Germline CDR1 reads MNHEY; CDR2 reads SMNVEV (reference sequence). CDR3 length: 12 amino acids. Trimming cost V 7 bases and J 7 bases, with 10 bases left between them. The DNA for the CDR3 is TGTGCCAGCAAATTGACAGTCGGGGAGCTGTTTTTT. Its translation: CASKLTVGELFF.

J is TRBJ2-6 and V is TRBV6-4; weak D call: TRBD2 (6 bases). Germline V gene data show CDR1 as MRHNA and CDR2 as SNTAGT. There are 16 residues in the CDR3. With 6 bases removed from V and 3 bases from J, the gap between germline ends came to 15 bases. The CDR3, as DNA: TGTGCCAGCAGCAATACCCCGGGGGATGGGGCCAACGTCCTGACTTTC. It is translated as CASSNTPGDGANVLTF.

The sample holds a few counts of this clone. The genes are TRBV5-1 and TRBJ1-2; 7 positions agree with TRBD1. With 4 bases clipped from V and 8 bases from J, the junction kept 5 bases outside the gene matches. This CDR3 contains 12 residues. Germline-derived CDR1 and CDR2 are SGHRS and YFSETQ. CDR3 residues: CASSPQGEGYTF. For the CDR3, the DNA is TGCGCCAGCAGCCCGCAGGGGGAGGGCTACACCTTC.

The V gene is TRBV5-4, the J gene TRBJ2-5; 11 bases align to TRBD2. V was clipped by 6 bases and J by 1 base; unmatched bases: 8. In germline, CDR1 is SGHNT, CDR2 YYREEE (reference sequence). This CDR3 is built from 16 residues. Written as DNA, the CDR3 is TGTGCCAGCACTCACAACCTAGCGGGGGGCCAAGAGACCCAGTACTTC. It translates to CASTHNLAGGQETQYF. The full variable domain, rest sourced from reference TRBV5-4 and TRBJ2-5, is ETGVTQSPTHLIKTRGQQVTLRCSSQSGHNTVSWYQQALGQGPQFIFQYYREEENGRGNFPPRFSGLQFPNYSSELNVNALELDDSALYLCASTHNLAGGQETQYFGPGTRLLVL.

This clone has just a few counts. The J gene is TRBJ1-2, the V gene TRBV2, with D unresolved. V lost 7 bases and J 7 bases, leaving 13 bases between the germline ends. The germline gives CDR1 SNHLY, CDR2 FYNNEI. The CDR3 is 12 residues long. CDR3 nucleotide sequence: TGTGCCAGCAAACGGCGGCTGAGTGGCTACACCTTC. Protein product: CASKRRLSGYTF.

This clone was counted a few times. The chain recombines TRBV5-4 with TRBJ2-1; TRBD2 matches 8 bases. The CDR3 has 16 amino acids. CDR1 SGHNT and CDR2 YYREEE come from the germline V gene (reference sequence). V lost 4 bases to trimming and J lost 5 bases; unmatched junction nucleotides: 11. CDR3 protein: CASSLKREWRNNEQFF. Here the CDR3 DNA reads TGTGCCAGCAGCCTGAAGCGGGAGTGGAGAAACAATGAGCAGTTCTTC.

The chain carries TRBV15 and TRBJ2-1; the match to TRBD1 covers 9 bases. Germline V lookup: CDR1 LNHNV, CDR2 YYDKDF (reference sequence). The junction had 3 bases not matched to a gene; V was cut back by 6 bases and J by 3 bases. This CDR3 spans 14 amino acids. CDR3 in amino acids: CATRTGGFYNEQFF. The CDR3, as DNA: TGTGCCACCAGGACAGGGGGATTCTACAATGAGCAGTTCTTC.

This clone was counted a few times. The rearrangement joins TRBV4-1 to TRBJ2-1, with TRBD2 matching over 11 bases. In germline, CDR1 is MGHRA, CDR2 YSYEKL. Germline trimming cut 0 bases from V and 7 bases from J; bases unmatched to any gene: 14. The CDR3 consists of 19 residues. The CDR3: CASSQDKPSGRKGPNEQFF. CDR3 nucleotides: TGCGCCAGCAGCCAAGATAAACCTAGCGGGAGGAAAGGCCCAAATGAGCAGTTCTTC.

This rearrangement joins TRBV5-1 to TRBJ2-7; 9 positions agree with TRBD2. This CDR3 spans 16 amino acids. V lost 0 bases and J lost 5; bases outside the gene matches: 9. Germline-derived CDR1 and CDR2 are SGHRS and YFSETQ. The DNA for the CDR3 is TGCGCCAGCAGCTTGGCCGTTTTTGGGACTAGCAACGAGCAGTACTTC. This gives the protein CASSLAVFGTSNEQYF.

The chain couples TRBV28 to TRBJ1-2; D is perhaps TRBD1 (5 bases). V was clipped by 5 bases and J by 8 bases, with 9 bases between them. CDR3 size: 11 residues. Germline V gene sequence: CDR1 MDHEN, CDR2 SYDVKM. The CDR3 nucleotides read TGTGCCAGCAGTCCACAGGAAGGCTACACCTTC. It codes for CASSPQEGYTF.

The J gene is TRBJ2-5, the V gene TRBV7-2; 7 nucleotides match TRBD2. V lost 1 base to trimming and J lost 2 bases; unmatched junction nucleotides: 7. Germline CDR1 and CDR2: SGHTA and FQGNSA. This CDR3 region has 16 residues. CDR3: CASSLVSGAGQETQYF. The CDR3 DNA sequence: TGTGCCAGCAGCTTAGTGTCGGGAGCGGGACAAGAGACCCAGTACTTC.